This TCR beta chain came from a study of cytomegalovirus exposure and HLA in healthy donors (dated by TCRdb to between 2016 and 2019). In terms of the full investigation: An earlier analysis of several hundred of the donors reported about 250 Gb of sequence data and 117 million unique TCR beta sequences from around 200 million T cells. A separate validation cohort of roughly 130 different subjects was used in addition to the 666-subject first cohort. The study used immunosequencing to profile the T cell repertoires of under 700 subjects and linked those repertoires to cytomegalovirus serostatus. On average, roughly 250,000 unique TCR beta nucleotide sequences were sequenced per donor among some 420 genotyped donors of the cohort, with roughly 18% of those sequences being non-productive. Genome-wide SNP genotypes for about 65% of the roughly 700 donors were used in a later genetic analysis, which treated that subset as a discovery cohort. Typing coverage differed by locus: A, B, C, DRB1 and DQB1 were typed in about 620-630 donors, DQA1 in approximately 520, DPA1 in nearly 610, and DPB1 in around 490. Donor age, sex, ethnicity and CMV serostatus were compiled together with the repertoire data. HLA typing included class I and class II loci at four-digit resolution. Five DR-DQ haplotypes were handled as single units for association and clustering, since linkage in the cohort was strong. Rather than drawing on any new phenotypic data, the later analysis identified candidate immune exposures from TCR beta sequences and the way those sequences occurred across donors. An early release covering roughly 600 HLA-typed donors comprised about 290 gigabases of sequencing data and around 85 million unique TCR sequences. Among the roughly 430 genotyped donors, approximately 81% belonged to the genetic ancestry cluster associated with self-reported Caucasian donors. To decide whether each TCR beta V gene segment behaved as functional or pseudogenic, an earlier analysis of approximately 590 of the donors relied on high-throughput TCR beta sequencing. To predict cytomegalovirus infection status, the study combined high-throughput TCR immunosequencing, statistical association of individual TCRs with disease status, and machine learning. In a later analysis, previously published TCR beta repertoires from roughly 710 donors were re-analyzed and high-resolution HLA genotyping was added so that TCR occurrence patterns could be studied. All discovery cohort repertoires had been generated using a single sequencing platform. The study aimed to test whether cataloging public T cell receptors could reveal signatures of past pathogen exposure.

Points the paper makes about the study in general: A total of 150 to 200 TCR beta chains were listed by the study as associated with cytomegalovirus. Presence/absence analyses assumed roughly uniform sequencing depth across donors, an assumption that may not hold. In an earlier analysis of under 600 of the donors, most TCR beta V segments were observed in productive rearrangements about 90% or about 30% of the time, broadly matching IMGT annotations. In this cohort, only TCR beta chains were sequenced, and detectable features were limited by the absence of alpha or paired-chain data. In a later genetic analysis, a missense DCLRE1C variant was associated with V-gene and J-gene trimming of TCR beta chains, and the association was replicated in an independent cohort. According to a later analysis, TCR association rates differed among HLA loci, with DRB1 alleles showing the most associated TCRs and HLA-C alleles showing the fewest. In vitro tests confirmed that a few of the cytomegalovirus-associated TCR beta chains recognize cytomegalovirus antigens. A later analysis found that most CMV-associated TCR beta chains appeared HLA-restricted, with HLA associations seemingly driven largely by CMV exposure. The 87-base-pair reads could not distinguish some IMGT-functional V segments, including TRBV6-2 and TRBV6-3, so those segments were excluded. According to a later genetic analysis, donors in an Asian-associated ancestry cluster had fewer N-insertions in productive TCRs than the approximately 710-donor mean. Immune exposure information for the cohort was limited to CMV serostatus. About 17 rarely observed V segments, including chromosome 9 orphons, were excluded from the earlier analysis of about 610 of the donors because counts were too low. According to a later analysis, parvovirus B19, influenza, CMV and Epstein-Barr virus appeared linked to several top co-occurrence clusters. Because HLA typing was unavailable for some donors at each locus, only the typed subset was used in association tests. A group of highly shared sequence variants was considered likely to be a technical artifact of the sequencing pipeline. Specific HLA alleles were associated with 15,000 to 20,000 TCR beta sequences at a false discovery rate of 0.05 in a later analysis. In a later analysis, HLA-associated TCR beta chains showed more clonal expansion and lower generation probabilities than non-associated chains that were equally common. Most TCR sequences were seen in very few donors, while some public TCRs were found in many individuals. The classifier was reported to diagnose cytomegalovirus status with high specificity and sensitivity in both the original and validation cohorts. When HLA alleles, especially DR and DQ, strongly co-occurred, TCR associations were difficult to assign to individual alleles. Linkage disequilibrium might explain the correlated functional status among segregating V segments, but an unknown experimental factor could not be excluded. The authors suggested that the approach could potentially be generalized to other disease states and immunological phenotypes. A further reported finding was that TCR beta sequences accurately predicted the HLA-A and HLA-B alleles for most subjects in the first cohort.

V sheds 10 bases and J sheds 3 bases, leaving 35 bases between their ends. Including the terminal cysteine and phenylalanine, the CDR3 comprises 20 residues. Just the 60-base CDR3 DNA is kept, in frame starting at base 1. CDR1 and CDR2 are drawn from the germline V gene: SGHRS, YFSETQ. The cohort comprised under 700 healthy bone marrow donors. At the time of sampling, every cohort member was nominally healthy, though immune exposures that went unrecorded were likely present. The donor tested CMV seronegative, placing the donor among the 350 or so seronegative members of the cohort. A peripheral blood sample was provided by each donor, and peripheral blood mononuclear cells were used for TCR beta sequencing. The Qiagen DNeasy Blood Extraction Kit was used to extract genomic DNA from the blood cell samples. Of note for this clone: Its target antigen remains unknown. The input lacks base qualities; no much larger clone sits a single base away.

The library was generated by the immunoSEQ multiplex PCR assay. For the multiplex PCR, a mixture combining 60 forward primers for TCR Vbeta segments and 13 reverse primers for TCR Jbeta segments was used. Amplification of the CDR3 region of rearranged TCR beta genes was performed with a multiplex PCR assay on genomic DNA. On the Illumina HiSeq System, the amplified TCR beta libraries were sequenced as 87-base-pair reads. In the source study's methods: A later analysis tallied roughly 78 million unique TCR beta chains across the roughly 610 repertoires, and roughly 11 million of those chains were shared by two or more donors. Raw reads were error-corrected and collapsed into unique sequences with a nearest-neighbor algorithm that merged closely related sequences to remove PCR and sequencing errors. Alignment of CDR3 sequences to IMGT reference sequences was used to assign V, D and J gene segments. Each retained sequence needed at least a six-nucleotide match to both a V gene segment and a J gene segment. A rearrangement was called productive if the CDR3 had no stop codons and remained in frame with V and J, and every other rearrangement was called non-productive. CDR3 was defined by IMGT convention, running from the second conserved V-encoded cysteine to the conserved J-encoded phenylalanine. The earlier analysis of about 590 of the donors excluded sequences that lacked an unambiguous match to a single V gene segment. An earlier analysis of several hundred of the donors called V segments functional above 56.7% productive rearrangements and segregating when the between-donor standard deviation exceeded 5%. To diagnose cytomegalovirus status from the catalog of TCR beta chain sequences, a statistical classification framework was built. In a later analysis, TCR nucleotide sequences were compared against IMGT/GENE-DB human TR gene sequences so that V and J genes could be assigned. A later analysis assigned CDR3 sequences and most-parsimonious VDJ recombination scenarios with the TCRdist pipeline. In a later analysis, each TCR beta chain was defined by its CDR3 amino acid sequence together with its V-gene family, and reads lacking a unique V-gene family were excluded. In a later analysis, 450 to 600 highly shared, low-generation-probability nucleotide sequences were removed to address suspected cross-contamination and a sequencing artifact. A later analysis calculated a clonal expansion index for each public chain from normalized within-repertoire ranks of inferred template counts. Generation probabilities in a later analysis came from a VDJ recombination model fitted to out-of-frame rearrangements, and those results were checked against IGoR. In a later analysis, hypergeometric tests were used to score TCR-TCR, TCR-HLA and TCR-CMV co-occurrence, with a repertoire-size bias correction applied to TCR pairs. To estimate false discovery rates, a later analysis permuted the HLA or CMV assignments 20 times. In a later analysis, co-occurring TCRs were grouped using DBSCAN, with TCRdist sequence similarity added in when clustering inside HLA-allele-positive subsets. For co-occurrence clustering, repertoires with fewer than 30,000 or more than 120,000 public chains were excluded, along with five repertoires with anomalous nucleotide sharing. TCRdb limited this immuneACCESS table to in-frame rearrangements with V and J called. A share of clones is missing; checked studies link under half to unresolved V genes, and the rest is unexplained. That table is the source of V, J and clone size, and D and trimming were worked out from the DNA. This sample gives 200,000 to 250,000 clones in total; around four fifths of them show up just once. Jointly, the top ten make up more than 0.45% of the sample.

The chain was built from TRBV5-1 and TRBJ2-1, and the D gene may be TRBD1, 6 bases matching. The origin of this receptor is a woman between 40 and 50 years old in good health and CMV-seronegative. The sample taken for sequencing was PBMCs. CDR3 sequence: CAGGHLDQSTTGKDYNEQFF. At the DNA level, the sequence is TGCGCCGGGGGCCACCTGGACCAAAGCACGACAGGCAAGGACTACAATGAGCAGTTCTTC.